This T cell receptor (beta chain) was sequenced during a study of blood T cells in healthy people across ages. The donors, aged roughly 6 to 100, were healthy Caucasians from Russia. On this clonotype: Its cognate antigen is unknown.

Whole-study results and caveats: Aged donors had fewer naive CD4+ cells and lower diversity than long-lived donors. Diversity of TCR beta correlated strongly with naive T cell percentage.

A second 7 to 11 cycle PCR used barcoded and J-beta primers. In TCRdb, the 5' RACE reads were re-called with MiXCR into one record per CDR3 protein. The sample carries 1.2 million to 1.5 million distinct CDR3 sequences, 42% recorded once. The sequencing input was blood. The sequence was collected from a woman between 18 and 30 years old in good health.

The CDR3 bases are TGTGCCAGCAGTTACTCGGAAGAATACGAGCAGTACTTC. Residues: CASSYSEEYEQYF. The V call is TRBV6-5, the J call TRBJ2-7; no clear D gene. The V end lost 0 bases, the J end lost 4 bases, and 7 bases lay between the germline ends. Germline loops: CDR1 MNHEY, CDR2 SVGAGI. This CDR3 spans 13 amino acids.